A single sample gave rise to the 17 T cell receptor beta chains below, sequenced in a study of cytomegalovirus exposure and HLA in healthy donors. TCRdb's table, derived via immunoSEQ multiplex PCR, lists solely in-frame clones and lacks some. Among 150,000 to 160,000 clones listed, approximately 86% were seen once. Source material: PBMCs. These receptors were taken from a man younger than 30 in good health and CMV-seropositive.

The gene calls are TRBV5-1 and TRBJ2-3; weak D call: TRBD1 (6 bases). From germline, CDR1 is SGHRS and CDR2 YFSETQ. The CDR3 is made up of 15 amino acids. Trimming took off 4 bases at V and 2 bases at J, with 14 bases between the two ends. As DNA, the CDR3 is TGCGCCAGCAGCCCTGGGGGCACCATCACAGATACGCAGTATTTT. Translating it yields CASSPGGTITDTQYF.

This chain joins TRBV6-5 and TRBJ1-1; 7 bases line up with TRBD1. V lost 0 bases and J lost 5; bases outside the gene matches: 9. The length of the CDR3 is 16 residues. Germline CDR1 MNHEY, CDR2 SVGAGI. Here the CDR3 DNA reads TGTGCCAGCAGTTACTCCGCAGCAGGGGGAAAGACTGAAGCTTTCTTT. Its translation: CASSYSAAGGKTEAFF.

The rearrangement links TRBV7-9 to TRBJ2-7, with 12 bases lining up with TRBD2. Germline V gene sequence: CDR1 SEHNR, CDR2 FQNEAQ (reference sequence). The CDR3 runs 17 residues. V gave up 7 bases and J gave up 0 bases; unmatched junction bases: 10. The CDR3, as DNA: TGTGCCAGCACCCCTAGCGGGGGGGGGACGGTCTCCTACGAGCAGTACTTC. Its translation is CASTPSGGGTVSYEQYF.

For the CDR3, the DNA is TGCGCCAGCAGTCACCCCTACCGAAGGGTAGCGGGAGGGCCGTTACGATTCTTC. Its protein is CASSHPYRRVAGGPLRFF. This rearrangement joins TRBV23-1 to TRBJ2-1; TRBD2 aligns across 11 bases. TRBV23-1 carries the ORF label, with uncertain function. There are 18 residues in the CDR3. After removal of 3 bases from V and 16 bases from J, the junction contained 23 bases not matched to a gene.

In this sample, this clone turned up once. The genes are TRBV5-5 and TRBJ1-2, with 7 bases aligning to TRBD1. Germline CDR1 is SGHKS and CDR2 is YYEKEE (reference sequence). CDR3 length equals 13 residues. The junction had 3 bases not matched to a gene; V was cut back by 0 bases and J by 7 bases. The CDR3 DNA reads as TGTGCCAGCAGCTTGGAAGGGGGCAGTGGCTACACCTTC. As protein: CASSLEGGSGYTF.

The chain couples TRBV10-2 to TRBJ1-1; D is possibly TRBD1 (5 bases). This CDR3 has 15 residues. Trimming stripped 10 bases from V and 2 bases from J, with 20 bases between. The V gene's germline CDR1 is WSHSY and CDR2 SAAADI. CDR3 sequence (DNA): TGCGCCACGCGGAGGGGCCCTAATGTTAACACTGAAGCTTTCTTT. Protein product: CATRRGPNVNTEAFF.

The chain combines TRBV11-2 with TRBJ2-1; D perhaps matches TRBD1 (5 bases). The CDR3 is 15 residues long. V lost 5 bases to trimming and J lost 6 bases, with 17 bases between them. CDR1 and CDR2 from the germline V gene are SGHAT and FQNNGV. The DNA for the CDR3 is TGTGCCAGCAGCCCCTTGGACACCATTGTCAATGAGCAGTTCTTC. The encoded protein is CASSPLDTIVNEQFF. Variable domain in full (rest from reference TRBV11-2 and TRBJ2-1): EAGVAQSPRYKIIEKRQSVAFWCNPISGHATLYWYQQILGQGPKLLIQFQNNGVVDDSQLPKDRFSAERLKGVDSTLKIQPAKLEDSAVYLCASSPLDTIVNEQFFGPGTRLTVL.

CDR3 in DNA: TGTGCCAGCTCACCAACGCCCGGGTGCCACGACAGGGTCTGGGGCTACACCTTC. Translation gives CASSPTPGCHDRVWGYTF. The chain carries TRBV18 and TRBJ1-2; 7 bases map to TRBD1. V shed 2 bases, J shed 8 bases, and the junction held 20 bases outside the gene matches. Germline-derived CDR1 and CDR2 are KGHSH and LQKENI. CDR3 length: 18 amino acids.

The chain is built from TRBV9 and TRBJ2-2; 7 bases are shared with TRBD2. The CDR3 loop spans 17 amino acids. The germline CDR1 and CDR2 sequences are SGDLS and YYNGEE. V dropped 3 bases and J dropped 3; count of bases not matched to a gene: 11. As DNA, the CDR3 is TGTGCCAGCAGCGACACTGGGGTGGCGGGAGACACCGGGGAGCTGTTTTTT. It codes for CASSDTGVAGDTGELFF.

V is TRBV4-3 and J is TRBJ2-5, with a possible D match to TRBD2 (6 bases). The length of the CDR3 is 16 residues. V was trimmed by 1 base and J by 3 bases, leaving 15 bases between them. The germline V gene encodes CDR1 LGHNA and CDR2 YSLEER. The CDR3 reads CASSQGARLGKETQYF. CDR3 coding DNA: TGCGCCAGCAGCCAAGGGGCCCGACTAGGGAAAGAGACCCAGTACTTC.

This chain connects TRBV6-6 to TRBJ1-5; TRBD1 is a possible D gene (5 bases). V dropped 4 bases and J dropped 1 base, with 8 bases sitting between them. Germline CDR1 is MNHNY and CDR2 is SVGAGI (reference sequence). CDR3 length: 14 amino acids. CDR3 loop: CASSSWGSNQPQHF. DNA for the CDR3: TGTGCCAGCAGTTCCTGGGGCAGCAATCAGCCCCAGCATTTT.

This chain connects TRBV15 to TRBJ1-2; TRBD1 is a possible D gene (5 bases). This CDR3 has 14 residues. Per germline, CDR1 LNHNV and CDR2 YYDKDF (reference sequence). Between the trimmed V and J ends, which lost 1 base and 8 bases, there was a span of 14 bases. The DNA of the CDR3 is TGTGCCACCAGCAGAGTCGGGGGTTTACGAGGCTACACCTTC. Its protein is CATSRVGGLRGYTF.

The V gene is TRBV13, the J gene TRBJ2-5; 7 bases are a match to TRBD1. V lost 5 bases and J lost 4; bases outside the gene matches: 7. The CDR3 loop spans 14 amino acids. Per germline, CDR1 PRHDT and CDR2 FYEKMQ (reference sequence). CDR3 amino acids: CASSPRQGSETQYF. DNA of the CDR3: TGTGCCAGCAGCCCCCGACAGGGCTCAGAGACCCAGTACTTC.

The gene calls are TRBV19 and TRBJ1-2; 7 bases map to TRBD1. Per the germline V gene, CDR1 is LNHDA and CDR2 is SQIVND (reference sequence). CDR3 length equals 15 residues. J lost 1 base, V lost 9 bases, and 11 bases had no gene match. CDR3 in DNA: TGTGCCAGCGTCACAGGGGTCCGGGGTAACTATGGCTACACCTTC. It translates to CASVTGVRGNYGYTF.

The rearrangement joins TRBV7-3 to TRBJ1-2; 8 positions agree with TRBD1. This CDR3 comprises 13 residues. After removal of 5 bases from V and 6 bases from J, the junction contained 5 bases not matched to a gene. Germline CDR1 and CDR2: SGHTA and FQGTGA. CDR3 sequence: CASSHGTGDGYTF. For the CDR3, the DNA is TGTGCCAGCAGCCACGGGACAGGAGATGGCTACACCTTC.

The V call is TRBV11-2, the J call TRBJ1-4; D uncertain. Between the trimmed V and J ends, which lost 3 bases and 6 bases, there was a span of 2 bases. This CDR3 comprises 11 residues. CDR1 and CDR2 from the germline V gene are SGHAT and FQNNGV. The CDR3 protein is CASSFDEKLFF. The CDR3 DNA reads TGTGCCAGCAGCTTCGATGAAAAACTGTTTTTT.

Here the CDR3 DNA reads TGTGCCAGCAGCGACGCACAGGGAAGGGGACAAGAGACCCAGTACTTC. Translated: CASSDAQGRGQETQYF. The chain is built from TRBV11-2 and TRBJ2-5, with a weak D call TRBD1 (6 bases). Germline CDR1 SGHAT, CDR2 FQNNGV. The CDR3 is 16 amino acids. Trimming cost V 5 bases and J 2 bases, with 18 bases left between them.